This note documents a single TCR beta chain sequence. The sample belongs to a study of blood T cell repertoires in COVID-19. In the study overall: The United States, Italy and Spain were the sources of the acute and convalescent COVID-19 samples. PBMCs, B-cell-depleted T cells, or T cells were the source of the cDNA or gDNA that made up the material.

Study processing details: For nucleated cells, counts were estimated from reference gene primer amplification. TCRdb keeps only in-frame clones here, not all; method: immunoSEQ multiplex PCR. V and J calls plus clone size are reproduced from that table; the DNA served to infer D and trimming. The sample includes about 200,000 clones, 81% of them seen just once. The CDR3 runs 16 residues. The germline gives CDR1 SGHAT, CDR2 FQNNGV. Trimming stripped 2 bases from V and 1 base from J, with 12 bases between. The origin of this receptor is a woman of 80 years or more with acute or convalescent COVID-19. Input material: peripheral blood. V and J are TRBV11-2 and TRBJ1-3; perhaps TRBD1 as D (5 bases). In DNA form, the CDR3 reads TGTGCCAGCAGCTTACACGGGAGGGGTTCTGGAAACACCATATATTTT. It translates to CASSLHGRGSGNTIYF.